This T cell receptor beta chain stems from a study of cytomegalovirus exposure and HLA in healthy donors. 13 Jbeta primers and 60 Vbeta primers were used for the PCR. TCRdb's table, derived via immunoSEQ multiplex PCR, lists solely in-frame clones and lacks some. The table shows tens of thousands of clones, with around three quarters occurring only once. J gave up 4 bases and V 6 bases, and 7 bases lay outside the gene matches. Germline loops: CDR1 MNHEY, CDR2 SMNVEV (reference sequence). There are 15 residues in the CDR3. Sample: PBMCs. The sequence was obtained from a man aged 25-45 years in good health and CMV-seronegative. The V gene is TRBV27, the J gene TRBJ2-3, with 10 nucleotides matching TRBD1. The CDR3 DNA is TGTGCCAGCAGCCCCGGGACAGGGGTGGCAGATACGCAGTATTTT. Protein product: CASSPGTGVADTQYF.